The 24 T cell receptor beta chains given below trace back to one sample, sequenced in a study of OX40 agonist ivuxolimab in advanced cancers. Generated by immunoSEQ multiplex PCR, the TCRdb table keeps only in-frame clones and is missing some. The sample consists of 60,000 or so clones, just under 85% of them appearing once. Sample: CD4+ or CD8+ T cells sorted from blood, taken in a trial of the OX40 agonist ivuxolimab. These receptors all stem from an adult with an advanced solid tumor such as melanoma, head and neck, liver or kidney cancer.

This clone occurred a few times. The CDR3 region is CASSQDIGQLYEQYF. CDR3 nucleotides: TGCGCCAGCAGCCAAGATATTGGGCAGCTATACGAGCAGTACTTC. The rearrangement links TRBV4-1 to TRBJ2-7; no clear D gene. This CDR3 spans 15 amino acids. Between the trimmed V and J ends, which lost 0 bases and 4 bases, there was a span of 13 bases. Germline CDR1 and CDR2: MGHRA and YSYEKL.

V gene TRBV28 combines with J gene TRBJ2-5, with TRBD2 identical over 11 bases. Germline V gene sequence: CDR1 MDHEN, CDR2 SYDVKM. The junction had 11 bases not matched to a gene; V was cut back by 3 bases and J by 2 bases. The CDR3 sequence is 18 residues long. The CDR3 sequence: CASSFQGLAAVLQETQYF. As DNA, the CDR3 is TGTGCCAGCAGTTTTCAGGGACTAGCGGCGGTCCTACAAGAGACCCAGTACTTC.

This chain links TRBV28 with TRBJ2-7; 12 nucleotides agree with TRBD2. This CDR3 is 16 amino acids long. Germline trimming cut 6 bases from V and 0 bases from J; bases unmatched to any gene: 6. Germline V lookup: CDR1 MDHEN, CDR2 SYDVKM. CDR3 bases: TGTGCCAGCAGGACAGAGACTAGCGGGAGCTCCTACGAGCAGTACTTC. Translating gives CASRTETSGSSYEQYF. The full variable domain, completed using reference TRBV28 and TRBJ2-7, is DVKVTQSSRYLVKRTGEKVFLECVQDMDHENMFWYRQDPGLGLRLIYFSYDVKMKEKGDIPEGYSVSREKKERFSLILESASTNQTSMYLCASRTETSGSSYEQYFGPGTRLTVT.

The sample holds a few counts of this clone. This chain uses TRBV28 with TRBJ2-7, with TRBD1 matching 10 bases. The germline V gene has CDR1 MDHEN and CDR2 SYDVKM. Trimming at V came to 7 bases and at J to 2 bases, leaving 8 bases not matched to a gene. The CDR3 is 15 residues long. CDR3 sequence reads: CASNSPGTGAYEQYF. CDR3 nucleotides: TGTGCCAGCAATTCCCCCGGGACAGGGGCCTACGAGCAGTACTTC.

In its sample, this clone was seen once. The V call is TRBV7-8, the J call TRBJ2-7; D may be TRBD1 or TRBD2 (6 bases each). Germline loops: CDR1 SGHVS, CDR2 FQNEAQ. CDR3 length: 16 residues. V gave up 0 bases and J gave up 0 bases, with 12 bases separating them. The CDR3 region is CASSLANGGSSYEQYF. CDR3 in DNA: TGTGCCAGCAGCTTAGCGAACGGGGGCAGCTCCTACGAGCAGTACTTC.

The chain carries TRBV7-2 and TRBJ2-1, with TRBD2 matching 9 bases. This CDR3 contains 14 residues. J gave up 4 bases and V 5 bases, and 3 bases lay outside the gene matches. The germline V gene has CDR1 SGHTA and CDR2 FQGNSA. Here the CDR3 reads CASSRSGGYNEQFF. The CDR3 bases are TGTGCCAGCAGCCGTAGCGGGGGATACAATGAGCAGTTCTTC. The full variable domain, rest sourced from reference TRBV7-2 and TRBJ2-1, is GAGVSQSPSNKVTEKGKDVELRCDPISGHTALYWYRQSLGQGLEFLIYFQGNSAPDKSGLPSDRFSAERTGGSVSTLTIQRTQQEDSAVYLCASSRSGGYNEQFFGPGTRLTVL.

The chain couples TRBV18 to TRBJ2-1; a weak D match, TRBD1 (5 bases). V was shortened by 0 bases and J by 0 bases, with 9 bases between the two germline ends. There are 16 residues in the CDR3. The germline gives CDR1 KGHSH, CDR2 LQKENI. The CDR3 reads CASSPPRQSSYNEQFF. The DNA of the CDR3 is TGTGCCAGCTCACCACCGAGACAGAGCTCCTACAATGAGCAGTTCTTC.

The table lists this clone with a count of one. The genes are TRBV6-1 and TRBJ1-4, with 7 bases that match TRBD1. CDR3 length equals 15 residues. The V and J ends lost 6 bases and 4 bases, in that order; junction bases with no gene match: 8. Per germline, CDR1 MNHNS and CDR2 SASEGT. The CDR3 loop reads CASSVGDRDNEKLFF. CDR3 nucleotides: TGTGCCAGCAGCGTCGGAGACAGGGATAATGAAAAACTGTTTTTT.

V is TRBV14 and J is TRBJ2-7; a weak D match, TRBD2 (6 bases). Germline CDR1 is SGHDN and CDR2 is FVKESK. The V and J ends lost 4 bases and 1 base respectively, with 14 bases between them. The CDR3 runs to 15 residues. CDR3 loop: CASSRFGGDSYEQYF. The CDR3 DNA follows: TGTGCCAGCAGCCGGTTCGGAGGGGATTCCTACGAGCAGTACTTC.

This clone was observed a single time. The V call is TRBV18, the J call TRBJ1-1; D is undetermined. Trimming left V 6 bases short and J 3 bases short, with 14 bases between. Germline loops: CDR1 KGHSH, CDR2 LQKENI. The CDR3 sequence is 14 residues long. CDR3 sequence reads: CASSREGFDTEAFF. The CDR3, as DNA: TGTGCCAGCTCCCGCGAGGGATTCGACACTGAAGCTTTCTTT. The entire variable domain, with the rest obtained from reference TRBV18 and TRBJ1-1, is as follows: NAGVMQNPRHLVRRRGQEARLRCSPMKGHSHVYWYRQLPEEGLKFMVYLQKENIIDESGMPKERFSAEFPKEGPSILRIQQVVRGDSAAYFCASSREGFDTEAFFGQGTRLTVV.

The V gene is TRBV30, the J gene TRBJ1-2; 11 bases are shared with TRBD1. This CDR3 spans 15 amino acids. J was trimmed by 7 bases and V by 4 bases; bases with no gene match: 11. Germline assignment: CDR1 GTSNPN and CDR2 SVGIG (reference sequence). The chain's CDR3 is CAWNVLGQGEGGYTF. CDR3 sequence (DNA): TGTGCCTGGAACGTCCTGGGACAGGGGGAAGGTGGCTACACCTTC.

The chain is built from TRBV5-6 and TRBJ2-2, with D possibly matching TRBD1 (6 bases). Looked up from germline, CDR1 is SGHDT and CDR2 is YYEEEE. The CDR3 runs to 17 residues. The ends were cut back, 0 bases at V and 3 bases at J, with 15 bases in the middle. The CDR3 here is CASSLGVTDSHTGELFF. The CDR3 nucleotides read TGTGCCAGCAGCTTGGGCGTTACGGACAGCCACACCGGGGAGCTGTTTTTT.

The chain links TRBV6-1 to TRBJ1-5; D may be TRBD1 (6 bases). Trimming removed 6 bases at V and 6 bases at J, with 9 bases between. The germline V gene encodes CDR1 MNHNS and CDR2 SASEGT. The CDR3 runs 12 residues. The CDR3 loop is CASRQGFQPQHF. The CDR3 DNA follows: TGTGCCAGCAGACAGGGTTTTCAGCCCCAGCATTTT.

In its sample, this clone was seen a few times. An end of the junction does not agree with germline; a read error may underlie this. CDR3 sequence: CASRRGGGLVEAQWF. The DNA for the CDR3 is TGTGCCAGCAGGCGGGGGGGAGGGCTAGTAGAAGCGCAGTGGTTC. The chain employs TRBV6-6 and TRBJ2-7; 9 bases line up with TRBD2. Germline V gene lookup returns CDR1 MNHNY and CDR2 SVGAGI (reference sequence). The CDR3 runs to 15 residues.

This sequence joins TRBV28 and TRBJ2-1; tentative D call: TRBD2 (5 bases). Germline V gives CDR1 MDHEN, CDR2 SYDVKM. The CDR3 has 12 residues. The ends were cut back, 5 bases at V and 5 bases at J, with 7 bases in the middle. The CDR3 nucleotides are TGTGCCAGCAGTCCCGGGGACAATGAGCAGTTCTTC. The encoded protein is CASSPGDNEQFF.

V and J are TRBV5-6 and TRBJ1-1, with a weak D call TRBD1 (5 bases). CDR1 and CDR2 from the germline V gene are SGHDT and YYEEEE. This CDR3 comprises 11 residues. Between the trimmed V and J ends, which lost 7 bases and 1 base, there was a span of 5 bases. CDR3 in amino acids: CASGQNTEAFF. The CDR3 DNA follows: TGTGCCAGCGGACAGAACACTGAAGCTTTCTTT.

This clone was seen once. This chain links TRBV27 with TRBJ2-4, with TRBD1 matching over 7 bases. The CDR3 sequence is 16 residues long. J lost 0 bases, V lost 6 bases, and 8 bases had no gene match. Germline lookup yields CDR1 MNHEY and CDR2 SMNVEV (reference sequence). CDR3 protein: CASRPGQTLAKNIQYF. CDR3 in DNA: TGTGCCAGCAGGCCGGGACAGACTTTAGCCAAAAACATTCAGTACTTC.

The chain joins TRBV5-6 to TRBJ1-1, with D unresolved. CDR1 and CDR2 from the germline V gene are SGHDT and YYEEEE. The V end lost 5 bases, the J end lost 3 bases, and 14 bases lay between the germline ends. The CDR3 spans 14 residues. CDR3 protein: CASRSTPVDTEAFF. The DNA of the CDR3 is TGTGCCAGCAGATCGACACCTGTGGACACTGAAGCTTTCTTT.

The chain employs TRBV10-2 and TRBJ1-3, with D unresolved. The length of the CDR3 is 15 residues. Germline loops: CDR1 WSHSY, CDR2 SAAADI. Trimming stripped 5 bases from V and 0 bases from J, with 11 bases between. The CDR3 protein is CASSTDGNSGNTIYF. As DNA, the CDR3 is TGCGCCAGCAGTACCGACGGCAACTCTGGAAACACCATATATTTT.

The V call is TRBV7-6, the J call TRBJ2-7, with D tentatively TRBD1 (5 bases). The germline V gene encodes CDR1 SGHVS and CDR2 FNYEAQ. The CDR3 runs 12 residues. V dropped 5 bases and J dropped 7 bases, with 12 bases sitting between them. The CDR3: CASSLGPREQYF. CDR3 sequence (DNA): TGTGCCAGCAGCCTGGGGCCGAGGGAGCAGTACTTC.

The chain employs TRBV11-2 and TRBJ2-5; D tentatively fits TRBD1 or TRBD2 (6 bases each). The length of the CDR3 is 16 residues. Germline V gene lookup returns CDR1 SGHAT and CDR2 FQNNGV. V lost 1 base to trimming and J lost 1 base, with 13 bases between them. The CDR3 nucleotides are TGTGCCAGCAGCTTAGCGGGGGCGCGGAGCCAAGAGACCCAGTACTTC. It yields the protein CASSLAGARSQETQYF. The whole variable domain, remainder taken from reference TRBV11-2 and TRBJ2-5, is EAGVAQSPRYKIIEKRQSVAFWCNPISGHATLYWYQQILGQGPKLLIQFQNNGVVDDSQLPKDRFSAERLKGVDSTLKIQPAKLEDSAVYLCASSLAGARSQETQYFGPGTRLLVL.

This clone has more than one count but fewer than ten. The chain is built from TRBV4-1 and TRBJ2-2; D may be TRBD1 (6 bases). Deletions cut 4 bases from V and 0 bases from J, with 9 bases between. The CDR3 is 15 amino acids. Germline lookup yields CDR1 MGHRA and CDR2 YSYEKL. This CDR3 reads CASSLDRANTGELFF. As DNA, the CDR3 is TGCGCCAGCAGCCTGGACAGAGCGAACACCGGGGAGCTGTTTTTT.

This chain uses TRBV15 with TRBJ1-1; TRBD1 might be the D (6 bases). Trimming took off 3 bases at V and 8 bases at J, with 13 bases between the two ends. In germline, CDR1 is LNHNV, CDR2 YYDKDF (reference sequence). The CDR3 covers 13 residues. The DNA for the CDR3 is TGTGCCACCAGCAGCGGTCGCGACAGGGAAGCTTTCTTT. Translating it yields CATSSGRDREAFF.

This clone was counted a single time. The chain joins TRBV19 to TRBJ1-5; D ambiguous. The V and J ends lost 8 bases and 7 bases respectively, with 15 bases between them. The CDR3 totals 13 residues. Germline V gives CDR1 LNHDA, CDR2 SQIVND (reference sequence). CDR3: CASGYGFVQPQHF. The CDR3, as DNA: TGTGCCAGTGGTTACGGGTTTGTCCAGCCCCAGCATTTT.